Listed below are T cell receptor beta chains from one sample, sequenced in a study of cytomegalovirus exposure and HLA in healthy donors. Sequencing used immunoSEQ multiplex PCR; TCRdb keeps in-frame clones, though not all of them. The sample has 200,000 or so clones, 70% to 85% seen once; the top ten hold under 15%. The sequenced material came from PBMCs. The source is a woman in her 30s in good health and CMV-seropositive. The CDR3 runs from the conserved cysteine through the conserved F or W. The D gene is left open where the match is weak. For some rows the clone size is stated as once, few or many, or as a class when expanded; others skip it.

>NA|TRBV9|NA|TRBJ2-7
CASSAEPTGRYEQYF
TGTGCCAGCAGCGCCGAACCGACAGGGAGGTACGAGCAGTACTTC
>NA|TRBV30|TRBD1|TRBJ1-1
CASRGMNTEAFF
TGTGCCTCCAGGGGGATGAACACTGAAGCTTTCTTT
>NA|TRBV15|NA|TRBJ1-1
CATSRARGGTEAFF
TGTGCCACCAGCAGAGCGAGGGGGGGAACTGAAGCTTTCTTT
>NA|TRBV29-1|NA|TRBJ2-1
CSVEGGRDSYNEQFF
TGCAGCGTTGAAGGAGGCAGGGATTCTTACAATGAGCAGTTCTTC
>NA|TRBV30|TRBD1|TRBJ1-5
CAWNGQGGQPQHF
TGTGCCTGGAATGGACAGGGCGGGCAGCCCCAGCATTTT
>NA|TRBV5-1|NA|TRBJ2-3
CASSLMPLSTDTQYF
TGCGCCAGCAGCCTAATGCCTCTCTCCACAGATACGCAGTATTTT
>NA|TRBV28|NA|TRBJ2-2
CASSLHGPNTGELFF
TGTGCCAGCAGTTTACACGGTCCGAACACCGGGGAGCTGTTTTTT
>NA|TRBV15|TRBD1|TRBJ2-3
CATSRDISRTGDPDTQYF
TGTGCCACCAGCAGAGATATCTCCAGGACAGGGGACCCAGATACGCAGTATTTT
>NA|TRBV19|TRBD1|TRBJ2-7
CASSPGTGEYEQYF
TGTGCCAGTAGTCCCGGGACAGGGGAGTACGAGCAGTACTTC
>NA|TRBV19|NA|TRBJ1-5
CASSIAGDNQPQHF
TGTGCCAGTAGTATAGCAGGGGACAATCAGCCCCAGCATTTT
>NA|TRBV4-2|TRBD1|TRBJ1-3
CASSQAATGGSGNTIYF
TGTGCCAGCAGCCAAGCAGCAACAGGGGGCTCTGGAAACACCATATATTTT
>NA|TRBV6-5|NA|TRBJ2-2
CASSYRRTGDTGELFF
TGTGCCAGCAGTTACCGGAGGACTGGAGACACCGGGGAGCTGTTTTTT
>NA|TRBV7-3|TRBD1|TRBJ1-2
CASSLNPGQGYGYTF
TGTGCCAGCAGCTTAAACCCCGGACAGGGCTATGGCTACACCTTC
>NA|TRBV7-2|NA|TRBJ1-3
CASSLALAGSGNTIYF
TGTGCCAGCAGCTTAGCTCTCGCGGGCTCTGGAAACACCATATATTTT
>few|TRBV18|TRBD1|TRBJ1-3
CASSRAGTGSGNTIYF
TGTGCCAGCTCACGTGCCGGGACAGGGTCTGGAAACACCATATATTTT
>NA|TRBV7-2|TRBD2|TRBJ2-7
CASSLKAGDPHEQYF
TGTGCCAGCAGCTTAAAGGCGGGAGATCCCCACGAGCAGTACTTC
>NA|TRBV6-5|TRBD1|TRBJ2-7
CASSRTGGEQYF
TGTGCCAGCAGTAGGACAGGGGGCGAGCAGTACTTC
>NA|TRBV29-1|TRBD1|TRBJ1-4
CSVGRGRDEKLFF
TGCAGCGTTGGCAGGGGGCGGGATGAAAAACTGTTTTTT
>NA|TRBV5-1|NA|TRBJ2-1
CASSTDGGSSYNEQFF
TGCGCCAGCAGCACAGACGGTGGCAGCTCCTACAATGAGCAGTTCTTC
>once|TRBV2|NA|TRBJ2-7
CASMVQRAIRDEQYF
TGTGCCAGCATGGTCCAGCGGGCCATAAGGGACGAGCAGTACTTC
>NA|TRBV6-5|NA|TRBJ1-1
CASSYMARTEAFF
TGTGCCAGCAGTTATATGGCGAGGACTGAAGCTTTCTTT
>few|TRBV25-1|NA|TRBJ2-7
CASSGWAGATF
TGTGCCAGCAGCGGATGGGCAGGGGCAACCTTC
>once|TRBV9|TRBD2|TRBJ2-7
CASSMGLEEVYEQYF
TGTGCCAGCAGCATGGGACTAGAGGAAGTCTACGAGCAGTACTTC
>once|TRBV5-1|NA|TRBJ2-3
CASSRSATDTQYF
TGCGCCAGCAGCCGGAGTGCAACAGATACGCAGTATTTT
>NA|TRBV7-9|NA|TRBJ1-2
CASGRRGGYGYTF
TGTGCCAGCGGCCGACGGGGGGGCTATGGCTACACCTTC
>NA|TRBV6-6|NA|TRBJ1-2
CASSYSRDPRGYGYTF
TGTGCCAGCAGTTACTCGAGGGACCCCAGGGGCTATGGCTACACCTTC
>NA|TRBV9|NA|TRBJ1-5
CASSVGTKYSNQPQHF
TGTGCCAGCAGCGTAGGGACAAAATATAGCAATCAGCCCCAGCATTTT
>many|TRBV30|NA|TRBJ1-2
CACPGRLGGYTF
TGTGCTTGTCCTGGGAGGCTCGGAGGCTACACCTTC
>NA|TRBV7-6|TRBD2|TRBJ2-1
CASSPGAAGVHEQFF
TGTGCCAGCAGCCCCGGTGCAGCGGGAGTGCATGAGCAGTTCTTC
>NA|TRBV2|NA|TRBJ2-7
CASREDSSYEQYF
TGTGCCAGCAGGGAGGACAGTTCCTACGAGCAGTACTTC
>NA|TRBV2|TRBD1|TRBJ1-1
CASSLDRAKEAFF
TGTGCCAGCAGTTTGGACAGGGCTAAAGAAGCTTTCTTT
>NA|TRBV6-6|TRBD1|TRBJ1-1
CASRTTGTGHNTEAFF
TGTGCCAGCAGAACTACCGGGACAGGTCATAACACTGAAGCTTTCTTT
>NA|TRBV19|TRBD2|TRBJ2-3
CATRRLAGDIDTQYF
TGTGCCACACGACGACTAGCGGGAGATATAGATACGCAGTATTTT
>once|TRBV29-1|TRBD1|TRBJ1-4
CSGGTGGREKLFF
TGCAGCGGAGGGACAGGGGGACGTGAAAAACTGTTTTTT
>few|TRBV7-3|NA|TRBJ2-1
CASSLAIASNEQFF
TGTGCCAGCAGCCTTGCGATCGCATCCAATGAGCAGTTCTTC
>NA|TRBV30|TRBD2|TRBJ2-1
CAWLPSGAYNEQFF
TGTGCCTGGTTGCCTAGCGGAGCCTACAATGAGCAGTTCTTC
>NA|TRBV6-1|NA|TRBJ1-5
CASSEWGGVGQPQHF
TGTGCCAGCAGTGAATGGGGGGGCGTAGGGCAGCCCCAGCATTTT
>NA|TRBV19|NA|TRBJ1-5
CASSIDWTTGNQPQHF
TGTGCCAGTAGTATAGATTGGACCACAGGTAATCAGCCCCAGCATTTT
>NA|TRBV2|NA|TRBJ1-4
CASSDEPSYGKLFF
TGTGCCAGCAGTGATGAGCCCTCATACGGAAAACTGTTTTTT
>many|TRBV2|TRBD2|TRBJ2-7
CASSERTSGYEQYF
TGTGCCAGCAGTGAGAGGACTAGCGGGTACGAGCAGTACTTC
>once|TRBV25-1|TRBD2|TRBJ2-1
CASSEAGGNYNEQFF
TGTGCCAGCAGTGAGGCGGGGGGCAACTACAATGAGCAGTTCTTC
>once|TRBV28|TRBD2|TRBJ2-2
CASSPSGRAGTGELFF
TGTGCCAGCAGTCCTAGCGGGAGGGCGGGCACCGGGGAGCTGTTTTTT
>NA|TRBV7-6|TRBD2|TRBJ2-1
CASSLEAGVDEQFF
TGTGCCAGCAGCTTAGAAGCGGGAGTCGATGAGCAGTTCTTC